The T cell receptor (beta chain) described here comes from a study of spatial heterogeneity in lung cancer. Regarding time point: sample taken at primary tumor resection. This clonotype was detected ten times or more. In TCRdb, the 5' RACE reads were re-called with MiXCR into one record per CDR3 protein. The table has around 66,000 distinct CDR3 sequences, nearly 6.5% seen once. The sequence was collected from a female donor with early-stage non-small cell lung cancer. Sequencing was performed on PBMCs, taken at surgery.

The CDR3 nucleotides are TGTGCCAGCATCACAGGAGACAAGGTCCTTTACGAGCAGTACTTC. This gives the protein CASITGDKVLYEQYF. The V and J genes are TRBV28 and TRBJ2-7; TRBD1 is a possible D gene (5 bases). The V and J ends lost 7 bases and 4 bases respectively, with 20 bases between them. The CDR3 spans 15 residues. The germline V gene has CDR1 MDHEN and CDR2 SYDVKM.